This T cell receptor (beta chain) was found in a study of blood T cell repertoires in COVID-19. Method: immunoSEQ multiplex PCR; TCRdb's copy keeps in-frame clones and lacks some. This sample yields over 65,000 clones, of which 70% to 90% are seen a single time; 7% to 8.5% belongs to the top ten. The CDR3 covers 15 residues. The V end lost 3 bases, the J end lost 0 bases, and 8 bases lay between the germline ends. CDR1 and CDR2 from the germline V gene are KGHSH and LQKENI. The receptor comes from a man under 40 with acute or convalescent COVID-19. The chain couples TRBV18 to TRBJ2-2; no definite D call. Material for sequencing was peripheral blood. CDR3 sequence: CASSPRRTNTGELFF. The CDR3 coding sequence is TGTGCCAGCTCACCGAGGCGTACGAACACCGGGGAGCTGTTTTTT.